The sample holds a few counts of the clone carrying this T cell receptor (beta chain). This record comes from a study of T cells in Graves' hyperthyroidism and ophthalmopathy. The germline CDR1 and CDR2 sequences are LNHNV and YYDKDF (reference sequence). The CDR3 spans 17 residues. V was clipped by 0 bases and J by 1 base, with 15 bases between them. Amplification targeted TCR beta CDR3 regions from RNA transcripts. Using the HTBI primer set, a first-round RT-PCR was run on the TCR CDR3. TCRdb itself ran the multiplex PCR reads through MiXCR, one entry per CDR3 protein. The sample lists hundreds of thousands of distinct CDR3 sequences; over 11% were seen once.

The clonotype was recovered from a woman aged 25 to 39 with Graves' hyperthyroidism that later progressed to Graves' ophthalmopathy. Sequencing used blood. The V call is TRBV15, the J call TRBJ1-1; possible D gene TRBD1, 6 bases. CDR3 residues: CATSRDQGLQGNTEAFF. For the CDR3, the DNA is TGTGCCACCAGCAGAGATCAAGGATTACAGGGGAACACTGAAGCTTTCTTT.